A single sample gave rise to the 26 T cell receptor beta chains below, sequenced in a study of cytotoxic CD8 clonotypes in ibrutinib-treated CLL. Method: immunoSEQ multiplex PCR; TCRdb's copy keeps in-frame clones and lacks some. The table lists fewer than 200,000 clones, approximately 80% of them singletons. The sequenced sample was PBMCs, obtained after 24 months of ibrutinib treatment. These TCRs come from a human donor with chronic lymphocytic leukemia.

The V and J genes are TRBV29-1 and TRBJ2-3; D may be TRBD1 (6 bases). CDR3 length: 14 amino acids. V shed 2 bases and J shed 2 bases, with 11 bases lying between them. From germline, CDR1 is SQVTM and CDR2 ANQGSEA. The DNA for the CDR3 is TGCAGCGTTGAATCAGGACAGCTCACAGATACGCAGTATTTT. It specifies CSVESGQLTDTQYF.

This chain links TRBV4-2 with TRBJ2-3; D ambiguous. V was cut by 0 bases and J by 5 bases, with 9 bases left in between. The CDR3 loop spans 14 amino acids. Germline V gene lookup returns CDR1 LGHNA and CDR2 YNFKEQ. The CDR3, as DNA: TGTGCCAGCAGCCAAGAAACAGCAGGAGATACGCAGTATTTT. Amino acids: CASSQETAGDTQYF.

The V call is TRBV2, the J call TRBJ2-1; TRBD2 matches at 9 bases. The CDR3 extends over 15 amino acids. CDR1 is SNHLY and CDR2 is FYNNEI in the germline V gene. V was pared by 4 bases and J by 9 bases, with 10 bases of the junction left unmatched. CDR3 amino acids: CASSGGGGAGGEQFF. DNA for the CDR3: TGTGCCAGCAGTGGCGGCGGGGGGGCCGGTGGTGAGCAGTTCTTC.

The chain uses TRBV19 and TRBJ2-7; D possibly corresponds to TRBD2 (6 bases). Germline V gene sequence: CDR1 LNHDA, CDR2 SQIVND (reference sequence). Trimming removed 10 bases from V and 1 base from J, with 17 bases in between. The CDR3 is made up of 14 amino acids. CDR3 bases: TGTGCCACAAGACTAGTCGCTTCTTCCTACGAGCAGTACTTC. It is translated as CATRLVASSYEQYF.

The genes are TRBV7-9 and TRBJ1-3, with D tentatively TRBD1 (5 bases). Trimming took off 5 bases at V and 2 bases at J, with 13 bases between the two ends. CDR3 size: 15 residues. Germline loops: CDR1 SEHNR, CDR2 FQNEAQ (reference sequence). The chain's CDR3 is CASSERGRTGNTIYF. The DNA for the CDR3 is TGTGCCAGCAGCGAGCGGGGGAGGACTGGAAACACCATATATTTT.

Written as DNA, the CDR3 is TGTGCCAGCAGTACACAGGGGAGGGAGCAGTACTTC. Its translation is CASSTQGREQYF. The chain recombines TRBV6-5 with TRBJ2-7; tentatively, D is TRBD1 (7 bases). From germline, CDR1 is MNHEY and CDR2 SVGAGI. CDR3 length: 12 amino acids. Trimming took 5 bases from V and 7 from J, leaving 12 bases between them.

The rearrangement links TRBV29-1 to TRBJ1-1; D perhaps matches TRBD1 (5 bases). Germline V gene sequence: CDR1 SQVTM, CDR2 ANQGSEA. V shed 6 bases and J shed 1 base, with 21 bases lying between them. The CDR3 is 16 residues long. In nucleotides, the CDR3 is TGCAGCGTCCATGGGGCCGGCCGTAGGGCGAACACTGAAGCTTTCTTT. It yields the protein CSVHGAGRRANTEAFF.

Points on this clone: The junction and the germline gene differ at one end; a read error may be behind it. The chain is built from TRBV19 and TRBJ1-2; D remains unclear. Germline-derived CDR1 and CDR2 are LNHDA and SQIVND (reference sequence). This CDR3 contains 15 residues. The CDR3 reads CASRIGSTGNYGYTF. The CDR3 DNA reads as TGTGCCAGTAGAATAGGGTCTACCGGGAACTATGGCTACACCTTC.

The chain links TRBV28 to TRBJ2-7, with D possibly matching TRBD2 (7 bases). The V and J ends lost 6 bases and 5 bases respectively, with 17 bases between them. The CDR3 consists of 14 residues. The V gene's germline CDR1 is MDHEN and CDR2 SYDVKM. In DNA, the CDR3 is TGTGCCAGCAGGGGAGGGGGAATGGTCCACGAGCAGTACTTC. This codes for CASRGGGMVHEQYF.

This clone was recorded once. The rearrangement uses TRBV5-1 and TRBJ2-2; D gene uncertain. The CDR3 length is 19 residues. Germline CDR1 SGHRS, CDR2 YFSETQ. V gave up 0 bases and J gave up 3 bases, with 21 bases separating them. CDR3: CASSLAGRYNDYDTGELFF. DNA for the CDR3: TGCGCCAGCAGCTTGGCCGGCAGATACAATGATTATGACACCGGGGAGCTGTTTTTT. The variable domain in full, with the rest retrieved from reference TRBV5-1 and TRBJ2-2, is KAGVTQTPRYLIKTRGQQVTLSCSPISGHRSVSWYQQTPGQGLQFLFEYFSETQRNKGNFPGRFSGRQFSNSRSEMNVSTLELGDSALYLCASSLAGRYNDYDTGELFFGEGSRLTVL.

This chain uses TRBV4-1 with TRBJ2-3; 12 nucleotides match TRBD1. Germline assignment: CDR1 MGHRA and CDR2 YSYEKL. V lost 4 bases and J lost 5; bases outside the gene matches: 1. The CDR3 is 14 residues long. The CDR3 here is CASSRDRGQDTQYF. The CDR3 DNA sequence: TGCGCCAGCAGCCGGGACAGGGGGCAAGATACGCAGTATTTT.

In its sample, this clone was seen a few times. This sequence joins TRBV11-2 and TRBJ2-5; 10 nucleotides align to TRBD1. Germline lookup yields CDR1 SGHAT and CDR2 FQNNGV. CDR3 length: 15 residues. V lost 5 bases to trimming and J lost 5 bases; unmatched junction nucleotides: 8. In DNA form, the CDR3 reads TGTGCCAGCAGCACGAGGGGACAGGGGTGGGAGACCCAGTACTTC. Translation gives CASSTRGQGWETQYF.

The chain is built from TRBV5-6 and TRBJ1-1, with D uncertain. The germline V and J ends were trimmed by 0 bases and 8 bases, with 11 bases remaining between them. Germline lookup yields CDR1 SGHDT and CDR2 YYEEEE. CDR3 length equals 13 residues. This CDR3 reads CASSLVVSREAFF. DNA for the CDR3: TGTGCCAGCAGCTTGGTCGTTAGCAGGGAAGCTTTCTTT.

The chain links TRBV5-8 to TRBJ1-4; D perhaps matches TRBD1 (6 bases). Germline V lookup: CDR1 SGHTS, CDR2 YDEGEE. The CDR3 length is 15 residues. Trimming removed 3 bases at V and 9 bases at J, with 18 bases between. Here the CDR3 reads CASSSLQGRWKKLFF. The CDR3 DNA reads as TGTGCCAGCAGCTCTTTACAGGGACGTTGGAAAAAACTGTTTTTT.

This clone was recorded once. The chain is built from TRBV14 and TRBJ1-3; TRBD1 aligns across 7 bases. The CDR3 extends over 16 amino acids. CDR1 and CDR2 from the germline V gene are SGHDN and FVKESK. The junction had 12 bases not matched to a gene; V was cut back by 2 bases and J by 8 bases. The CDR3 loop reads CASSQQYGRQGDTIYF. The CDR3 DNA reads TGTGCCAGCAGCCAACAGTATGGGAGACAGGGAGACACCATATATTTT.

The CDR3 is CASSQDSQGLGPQHF. The DNA of the CDR3 is TGCGCCAGCAGCCAAGATTCCCAGGGCCTAGGGCCCCAGCATTTT. This chain uses TRBV4-1 with TRBJ1-5; tentative D call: TRBD1 (5 bases). There are 15 residues in the CDR3. Germline V CDR1 and CDR2: MGHRA, YSYEKL. Between the trimmed V and J ends, which lost 0 bases and 9 bases, there was a span of 15 bases.

This sequence joins TRBV11-3 and TRBJ2-7; D is perhaps TRBD2 (6 bases). Germline CDR1 is SGHNT and CDR2 is YENEEA. The CDR3 spans 13 residues. The germline V and J ends were trimmed by 5 bases and 6 bases, with 14 bases remaining between them. CDR3 sequence reads: CASSRDPRGEQYF. CDR3 DNA: TGTGCCAGCAGCCGGGACCCGCGGGGCGAGCAGTACTTC.

V is TRBV5-4 and J is TRBJ2-7, with 7 nucleotides matching TRBD2. Germline CDR1 is SGHNT and CDR2 is YYREEE (reference sequence). Trimming at V came to 0 bases and at J to 3 bases, leaving 9 bases not matched to a gene. The CDR3 totals 16 residues. CDR3 residues: CASSLGGSGGGYEQYF. The DNA for the CDR3 is TGTGCCAGCAGCTTGGGGGGTTCGGGAGGCGGCTACGAGCAGTACTTC.

The chain joins TRBV6-6 to TRBJ1-2, with 10 bases fitting TRBD1. Per the germline V gene, CDR1 is MNHNY and CDR2 is SVGAGI (reference sequence). The length of the CDR3 is 14 residues. Trimming took 6 bases from V and 7 from J; bases not matched to a gene: 8. This CDR3 is CASRDDRGPSGYTF. CDR3 coding DNA: TGTGCCAGCAGGGACGACAGGGGGCCCTCTGGCTACACCTTC.

J is TRBJ2-3 and V is TRBV19; 12 bases match TRBD1. J was trimmed by 6 bases and V by 5 bases; bases with no gene match: 6. The CDR3 extends over 15 amino acids. Germline V gene data show CDR1 as LNHDA and CDR2 as SQIVND (reference sequence). The CDR3 spells CASSPGTGGWDTQYF. The CDR3 DNA is TGTGCCAGTAGTCCGGGGACAGGGGGCTGGGATACGCAGTATTTT.

J is TRBJ2-2 and V is TRBV6-5; TRBD2 is a possible D gene (5 bases). The germline V gene encodes CDR1 MNHEY and CDR2 SVGAGI. The CDR3 has 14 amino acids. Trimming cost V 3 bases and J 2 bases, with 7 bases left between them. The CDR3 DNA reads as TGTGCCAGCAGTTATGGAGGAAACACCGGGGAGCTGTTTTTT. It encodes CASSYGGNTGELFF.

J is TRBJ2-7 and V is TRBV28; the D is unclear. There are 12 residues in the CDR3. Germline CDR1 reads MDHEN; CDR2 reads SYDVKM. Between the trimmed V and J ends, which lost 5 bases and 6 bases, there was a span of 11 bases. The DNA for the CDR3 is TGTGCCAGCAGTCGGCCGGGCGTCGAGCAGTACTTC. It codes for CASSRPGVEQYF.

The chain carries TRBV6-5 and TRBJ2-7; D uncertain. The CDR3 has 13 amino acids. Germline V gene sequence: CDR1 MNHEY, CDR2 SVGAGI. V was trimmed by 2 bases and J by 3 bases, leaving 8 bases between them. The CDR3 region is CASSYKGNYEQYF. CDR3 bases: TGTGCCAGCAGTTACAAGGGAAACTACGAGCAGTACTTC.

This chain uses TRBV5-1 with TRBJ2-1, with TRBD1 identical over 9 bases. This CDR3 has 17 amino acids. With 0 bases clipped from V and 10 bases from J, the junction kept 14 bases outside the gene matches. The germline CDR1 and CDR2 sequences are SGHRS and YFSETQ. The CDR3 DNA reads TGCGCCAGCAGCTTGGCTCGTACAGGGGGCGGAAGTCGGGAGCAGTTCTTC. This encodes CASSLARTGGGSREQFF.

V is TRBV12-5 and J is TRBJ2-7, with a weak D call TRBD1 (6 bases). This CDR3 spans 19 amino acids. The V end lost 6 bases, the J end lost 5 bases, and 32 bases lay between the germline ends. The germline gives CDR1 LGHNT, CDR2 FRNRAP. DNA of the CDR3: TGTGCTAGTGGCCCGACCTGGCAGTCAAGGGGGTTAGCCGAAGACGAGCAGTACTTC. Translating gives CASGPTWQSRGLAEDEQYF.

This clone was counted a single time. The chain couples TRBV7-2 to TRBJ2-2; D is undetermined. CDR1 is SGHTA, CDR2 FQGNSA, per germline. V was shortened by 4 bases and J by 4 bases, with 10 bases between the two germline ends. This CDR3 has 14 amino acids. The CDR3 sequence is CASSYTAGTGELFF. The CDR3 coding sequence is TGTGCCAGCAGCTATACGGCCGGCACCGGGGAGCTGTTTTTT.